This is a list of T cell receptor beta chains from one sample in a study of blood T cell repertoires in COVID-19. Some clones are missing from TCRdb's copy, which holds only in-frame ones; the method was immunoSEQ multiplex PCR. Seen here are some 150,000 clones, 78% observed once, and the top ten hold approximately 6%. Sequencing was done on a sample of PBMCs or T cells enriched from blood (not recorded which). Source of these receptors: a woman aged 50 to 60 who had recovered from COVID-19. Each CDR3 is given with its conserved first and last residue. D genes are given only for firm matches. The listing skips clone size in some rows; elsewhere it reads once, few, many or a size class.

j_gene: TRBJ2-7
abundance: -
v_gene: TRBV29-1
d_gene: TRBD1
CDR3aa: CSAVGQGRGEQYF
CDR3nt: TGCAGCGCTGTGGGACAGGGCAGAGGCGAGCAGTACTTC

j_gene: TRBJ2-5
abundance: -
v_gene: TRBV11-3
d_gene: -
CDR3aa: CASSLSGQETQYF
CDR3nt: TGTGCCAGCAGCTTGAGCGGCCAAGAGACCCAGTACTTC

j_gene: TRBJ1-4
abundance: -
v_gene: TRBV30
d_gene: -
CDR3aa: CAWSPTDTNEKLFF
CDR3nt: TGTGCCTGGAGCCCAACAGATACTAATGAAAAACTGTTTTTT

j_gene: TRBJ1-3
abundance: -
v_gene: TRBV7-6
d_gene: -
CDR3aa: CASSTSGNTIYF
CDR3nt: TGTGCCAGCAGCACTAGCGGAAACACCATATATTTT

j_gene: TRBJ1-2
abundance: -
v_gene: TRBV28
d_gene: -
CDR3aa: CASSLGAIYGYTF
CDR3nt: TGTGCCAGCAGTTTGGGGGCGATCTATGGCTACACCTTC

j_gene: TRBJ2-5
abundance: -
v_gene: TRBV4-1
d_gene: TRBD1
CDR3aa: CASSQRAGGRETQYF
CDR3nt: TGCGCCAGCAGCCAAAGAGCAGGGGGTCGGGAGACCCAGTACTTC

j_gene: TRBJ2-1
abundance: once
v_gene: TRBV3-1/TRBV3-2
d_gene: TRBD2
CDR3aa: CASSPAGGPNEQFF
CDR3nt: TGTGCCAGCAGTCCAGCGGGGGGGCCTAATGAGCAGTTCTTC

j_gene: TRBJ1-3
abundance: -
v_gene: TRBV5-1
d_gene: -
CDR3aa: CASSLGQGAGDTIYF
CDR3nt: TGCGCCAGCAGCTTGGGACAAGGCGCGGGAGACACCATATATTTT

j_gene: TRBJ1-2
abundance: -
v_gene: TRBV5-4
d_gene: -
CDR3aa: CASSFGGEDYGYTF
CDR3nt: TGTGCCAGCAGCTTCGGGGGGGAGGACTATGGCTACACCTTC

j_gene: TRBJ2-2
abundance: -
v_gene: TRBV5-1
d_gene: -
CDR3aa: CASSYPGGGGATGELFF
CDR3nt: TGCGCCAGCAGCTACCCAGGGGGCGGGGGCGCCACCGGGGAGCTGTTTTTT

j_gene: TRBJ2-1
abundance: -
v_gene: TRBV21-1
d_gene: -
CDR3aa: CASSNPDEQFF
CDR3nt: TGTGCCAGCAGCAACCCCGATGAGCAGTTCTTC

j_gene: TRBJ1-5
abundance: few
v_gene: TRBV19
d_gene: -
CDR3aa: CASSPSNSNQPQHF
CDR3nt: TGTGCCAGTAGTCCGAGTAATAGCAATCAGCCCCAGCATTTT

j_gene: TRBJ2-3
abundance: -
v_gene: TRBV5-1
d_gene: -
CDR3aa: CASGALPTDTQYF
CDR3nt: TGCGCCAGTGGGGCCCTACCCACAGATACGCAGTATTTT

j_gene: TRBJ1-6
abundance: -
v_gene: TRBV7-2
d_gene: TRBD1
CDR3aa: CASSWDRDSPLHF
CDR3nt: TGTGCCAGCAGCTGGGACAGGGACTCACCCCTCCACTTT

j_gene: TRBJ1-2
abundance: few
v_gene: TRBV6-5
d_gene: -
CDR3aa: CASNLRRGPGYTF
CDR3nt: TGTGCCAGCAACCTTCGTAGGGGTCCTGGCTACACCTTC

j_gene: TRBJ2-7
abundance: -
v_gene: TRBV12-3/TRBV12-4
d_gene: TRBD1
CDR3aa: CASSSWTGYEQYF
CDR3nt: TGTGCCAGCAGTTCATGGACAGGCTACGAGCAGTACTTC

j_gene: TRBJ1-1
abundance: -
v_gene: TRBV29-1
d_gene: TRBD1
CDR3aa: CSVGQGVPEAFF
CDR3nt: TGCAGCGTCGGACAGGGCGTCCCTGAAGCTTTCTTT

j_gene: TRBJ2-2
abundance: -
v_gene: TRBV23-1
d_gene: -
CDR3aa: CASSHLGSTGELFF
CDR3nt: TGCGCCAGCAGTCACCTCGGGTCGACCGGGGAGCTGTTTTTT

j_gene: TRBJ2-1
abundance: -
v_gene: TRBV28
d_gene: TRBD1
CDR3aa: CASRGGTGAYNEQFF
CDR3nt: TGTGCCAGCAGAGGGGGGACAGGGGCCTACAATGAGCAGTTCTTC

j_gene: TRBJ1-2
abundance: -
v_gene: TRBV2
d_gene: -
CDR3aa: CASSEQGNYGYTF
CDR3nt: TGTGCCAGCAGTGAACAGGGAAACTATGGCTACACCTTC

j_gene: TRBJ2-1
abundance: -
v_gene: TRBV19
d_gene: -
CDR3aa: CASSIVFGGSSYNEQFF
CDR3nt: TGTGCCAGTAGTATAGTGTTCGGGGGAAGCTCCTACAATGAGCAGTTCTTC

j_gene: TRBJ1-2
abundance: -
v_gene: TRBV28
d_gene: -
CDR3aa: CASSSGLGYGYTF
CDR3nt: TGTGCCAGCAGTTCAGGGCTAGGCTATGGCTACACCTTC

j_gene: TRBJ1-2
abundance: -
v_gene: TRBV19
d_gene: -
CDR3aa: CATHVVEYGYTF
CDR3nt: TGTGCCACCCACGTAGTTGAATATGGCTACACCTTC

j_gene: TRBJ1-3
abundance: few
v_gene: TRBV25-1
d_gene: TRBD1
CDR3aa: CASSDRGYGNTIYF
CDR3nt: TGTGCCAGCTCAGACAGGGGCTACGGAAACACCATATATTTT

j_gene: TRBJ1-2
abundance: -
v_gene: TRBV11-1
d_gene: -
CDR3aa: CASSQWTRQAGYGYTF
CDR3nt: TGTGCCAGCAGCCAATGGACTCGACAGGCGGGCTATGGCTACACCTTC

j_gene: TRBJ1-3
abundance: -
v_gene: TRBV5-1
d_gene: TRBD1
CDR3aa: CASSPGQSSGNTIYF
CDR3nt: TGCGCCAGCAGCCCGGGACAGAGCTCTGGAAACACCATATATTTT

j_gene: TRBJ2-3
abundance: few
v_gene: TRBV3-1/TRBV3-2
d_gene: -
CDR3aa: CASSEPLSTQYF
CDR3nt: TGTGCCAGCAGCGAACCCCTGAGTACGCAGTATTTT

j_gene: TRBJ1-1
abundance: -
v_gene: TRBV7-2
d_gene: -
CDR3aa: CASSPHKNTEAFF
CDR3nt: TGTGCCAGCAGCCCCCACAAGAACACTGAAGCTTTCTTT

j_gene: TRBJ2-3
abundance: -
v_gene: TRBV4-2
d_gene: TRBD1
CDR3aa: CASSQVDRTSTDTQYF
CDR3nt: TGTGCCAGCAGCCAAGTGGACAGGACCAGCACAGATACGCAGTATTTT

j_gene: TRBJ2-3
abundance: once
v_gene: TRBV27
d_gene: TRBD2
CDR3aa: CASSLWVAGGTDTQYF
CDR3nt: TGTGCCAGCAGTTTATGGGTAGCGGGGGGCACAGATACGCAGTATTTT

j_gene: TRBJ2-5
abundance: -
v_gene: TRBV3-1/TRBV3-2
d_gene: TRBD1
CDR3aa: CASSQDPGQGGETQYF
CDR3nt: TGTGCCAGCAGCCAAGATCCAGGACAGGGAGGAGAGACCCAGTACTTC

j_gene: TRBJ2-7
abundance: -
v_gene: TRBV7-8
d_gene: -
CDR3aa: CASSLVRGLSSYEQYF
CDR3nt: TGTGCCAGCAGCTTAGTTCGAGGACTCAGCTCCTACGAGCAGTACTTC

j_gene: TRBJ1-3
abundance: -
v_gene: TRBV6-1
d_gene: -
CDR3aa: CASSESPYSGNTIYF
CDR3nt: TGTGCCAGCAGTGAATCTCCGTACTCTGGAAACACCATATATTTT

j_gene: TRBJ2-5
abundance: -
v_gene: TRBV12-3/TRBV12-4
d_gene: -
CDR3aa: CASSPGELETQYF
CDR3nt: TGTGCCAGCAGTCCGGGGGAGTTGGAGACCCAGTACTTC

j_gene: TRBJ1-5
abundance: -
v_gene: TRBV2
d_gene: TRBD1
CDR3aa: CASSAGQGYGWHGQPQHF
CDR3nt: TGTGCCAGCAGTGCGGGACAGGGGTACGGGTGGCATGGTCAGCCCCAGCATTTT

j_gene: TRBJ2-1
abundance: -
v_gene: TRBV5-1
d_gene: TRBD2
CDR3aa: CASSLSGGTYNEQFF
CDR3nt: TGCGCCAGCAGCTTGAGCGGGGGAACCTACAATGAGCAGTTCTTC

j_gene: TRBJ2-5
abundance: few
v_gene: TRBV7-9
d_gene: -
CDR3aa: CASSFFAPGWGRETQYF
CDR3nt: TGTGCCAGCAGCTTTTTCGCCCCGGGCTGGGGGCGAGAGACCCAGTACTTC

j_gene: TRBJ1-1
abundance: -
v_gene: TRBV11-2
d_gene: TRBD1
CDR3aa: CASSAGQGVTLREAFF
CDR3nt: TGTGCCAGCAGCGCGGGACAGGGGGTGACGCTTCGGGAAGCTTTCTTT

j_gene: TRBJ2-1
abundance: -
v_gene: TRBV7-3
d_gene: TRBD2
CDR3aa: CASSPLGFSGNNEQFF
CDR3nt: TGTGCCAGCAGCCCGCTCGGTTTTAGCGGGAACAATGAGCAGTTCTTC

j_gene: TRBJ1-2
abundance: -
v_gene: TRBV5-1
d_gene: -
CDR3aa: CASSADTDYGYTF
CDR3nt: TGCGCCAGCAGCGCGGACACAGACTATGGCTACACCTTC

j_gene: TRBJ1-3
abundance: -
v_gene: TRBV7-2
d_gene: TRBD1
CDR3aa: CASSLAPGGSGNTIYF
CDR3nt: TGTGCCAGCAGCTTAGCGCCAGGGGGCTCTGGAAACACCATATATTTT

j_gene: TRBJ2-7
abundance: once
v_gene: TRBV11-2
d_gene: -
CDR3aa: CASSLAPVSYEQYF
CDR3nt: TGTGCCAGCAGCTTAGCCCCAGTCTCCTACGAGCAGTACTTC

j_gene: TRBJ1-6
abundance: -
v_gene: TRBV28
d_gene: -
CDR3aa: CASSLSQDSPLHF
CDR3nt: TGTGCCAGCAGTTTATCACAGGATTCACCCCTCCACTTT

j_gene: TRBJ1-1
abundance: -
v_gene: TRBV29-1
d_gene: -
CDR3aa: CSVGGQDFF
CDR3nt: TGCAGCGTTGGGGGGCAGGACTTCTTT

j_gene: TRBJ2-7
abundance: once
v_gene: TRBV11-3
d_gene: TRBD2
CDR3aa: CASSLGRGTYEQYF
CDR3nt: TGTGCCAGCAGCTTGGGGCGGGGGACCTACGAGCAGTACTTC

j_gene: TRBJ1-3
abundance: -
v_gene: TRBV2
d_gene: -
CDR3aa: CASSEPYGERTGNTIYF
CDR3nt: TGTGCCAGCAGTGAACCGTACGGGGAACGAACGGGAAACACCATATATTTT

j_gene: TRBJ2-1
abundance: -
v_gene: TRBV12-3/TRBV12-4
d_gene: -
CDR3aa: CVSSLLNNEQFF
CDR3nt: TGTGTCAGCAGTCTGCTAAACAATGAGCAGTTCTTC

j_gene: TRBJ2-7
abundance: -
v_gene: TRBV6-2/TRBV6-3
d_gene: -
CDR3aa: CASSYPPSEQYF
CDR3nt: TGTGCCAGCAGTTACCCCCCTAGCGAGCAGTACTTC

j_gene: TRBJ1-4
abundance: -
v_gene: TRBV7-3
d_gene: -
CDR3aa: CASSPDGQALEKLFF
CDR3nt: TGTGCCAGCAGCCCCGATGGGCAGGCTCTTGAAAAACTGTTTTTT

j_gene: TRBJ2-3
abundance: -
v_gene: TRBV7-8
d_gene: -
CDR3aa: CASSLYTDTQYF
CDR3nt: TGTGCCAGCAGCCTATACACAGATACGCAGTATTTT

j_gene: TRBJ1-2
abundance: -
v_gene: TRBV19
d_gene: -
CDR3aa: CASSIGALDYGYTF
CDR3nt: TGTGCCAGTAGTATAGGTGCGCTGGACTATGGCTACACCTTC

j_gene: TRBJ2-7
abundance: -
v_gene: TRBV4-1
d_gene: -
CDR3aa: CASSLEGGTFYEQYF
CDR3nt: TGCGCCAGCAGCCTCGAGGGGGGGACCTTCTACGAGCAGTACTTC

j_gene: TRBJ2-3
abundance: once
v_gene: TRBV19
d_gene: -
CDR3aa: CASSPSLDTQYF
CDR3nt: TGTGCCAGTAGTCCCTCCTTGGATACGCAGTATTTT

j_gene: TRBJ1-2
abundance: -
v_gene: TRBV6-5
d_gene: -
CDR3aa: CASSGTLGYTF
CDR3nt: TGTGCCAGCTCCGGGACACTGGGCTACACCTTC